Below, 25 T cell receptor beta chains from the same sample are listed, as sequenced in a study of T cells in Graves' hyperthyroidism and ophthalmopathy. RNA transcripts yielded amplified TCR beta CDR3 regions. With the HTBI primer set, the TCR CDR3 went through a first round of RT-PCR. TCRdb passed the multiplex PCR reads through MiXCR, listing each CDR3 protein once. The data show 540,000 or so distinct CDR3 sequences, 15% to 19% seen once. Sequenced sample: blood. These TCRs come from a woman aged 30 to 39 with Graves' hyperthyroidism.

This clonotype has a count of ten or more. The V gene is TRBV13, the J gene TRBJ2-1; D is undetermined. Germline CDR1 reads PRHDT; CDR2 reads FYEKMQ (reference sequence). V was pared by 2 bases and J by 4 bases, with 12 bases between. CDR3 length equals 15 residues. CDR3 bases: TGTGCCAGCAGCTTACCCTCTATTGAGTACAATGAGCAGTTCTTC. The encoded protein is CASSLPSIEYNEQFF.

DNA of the CDR3: TGCGCCAGCAGCGTCAGTGATCAGCAGTTCTTC. Translated: CASSVSDQQFF. The J gene is TRBJ2-1, the V gene TRBV5-1; the D is unclear. Deletions cut 4 bases from V and 11 bases from J, with 10 bases between. This CDR3 is built from 11 residues. Germline V lookup: CDR1 SGHRS, CDR2 YFSETQ.

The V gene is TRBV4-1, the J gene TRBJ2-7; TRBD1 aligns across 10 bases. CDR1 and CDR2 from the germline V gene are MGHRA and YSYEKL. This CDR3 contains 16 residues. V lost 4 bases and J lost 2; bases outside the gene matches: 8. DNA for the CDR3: TGCGCCAGCAGCCGTGGGACAGGGGAGATAACCTACGAGCAGTACTTC. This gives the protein CASSRGTGEITYEQYF.

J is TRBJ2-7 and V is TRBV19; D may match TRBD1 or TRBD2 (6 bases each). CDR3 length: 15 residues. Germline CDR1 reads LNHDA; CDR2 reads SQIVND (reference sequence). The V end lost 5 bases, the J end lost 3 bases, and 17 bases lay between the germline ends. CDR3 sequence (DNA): TGTGCCAGTAGTCCCGCTTGGGGGGCGAGCTACGAGCAGTACTTC. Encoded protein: CASSPAWGASYEQYF.

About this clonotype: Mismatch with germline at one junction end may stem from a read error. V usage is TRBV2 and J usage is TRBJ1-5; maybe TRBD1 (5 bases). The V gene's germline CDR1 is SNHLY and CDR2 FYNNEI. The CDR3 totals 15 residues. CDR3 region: CASREGTLPIQPQHF. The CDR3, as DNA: TGTGCCAGCAGAGAAGGGACCTTACCCATTCAGCCCCAGCATTTT.

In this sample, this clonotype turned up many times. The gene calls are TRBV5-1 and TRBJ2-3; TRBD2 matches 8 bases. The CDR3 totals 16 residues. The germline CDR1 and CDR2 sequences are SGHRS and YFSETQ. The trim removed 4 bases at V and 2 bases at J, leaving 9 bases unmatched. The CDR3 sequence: CASSRKSGSSTDTQYF. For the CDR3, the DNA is TGCGCCAGCAGCCGAAAAAGCGGGAGTTCCACAGATACGCAGTATTTT. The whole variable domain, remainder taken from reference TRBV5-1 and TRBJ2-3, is KAGVTQTPRYLIKTRGQQVTLSCSPISGHRSVSWYQQTPGQGLQFLFEYFSETQRNKGNFPGRFSGRQFSNSRSEMNVSTLELGDSALYLCASSRKSGSSTDTQYFGPGTRLTVL.

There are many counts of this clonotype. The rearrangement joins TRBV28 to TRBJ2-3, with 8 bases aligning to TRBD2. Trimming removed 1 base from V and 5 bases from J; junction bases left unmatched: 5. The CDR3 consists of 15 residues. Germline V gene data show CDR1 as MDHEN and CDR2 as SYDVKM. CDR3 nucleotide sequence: TGTGCCAGCAGTTTATCGGGACTAGAGGTAGATACGCAGTATTTT. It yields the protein CASSLSGLEVDTQYF.

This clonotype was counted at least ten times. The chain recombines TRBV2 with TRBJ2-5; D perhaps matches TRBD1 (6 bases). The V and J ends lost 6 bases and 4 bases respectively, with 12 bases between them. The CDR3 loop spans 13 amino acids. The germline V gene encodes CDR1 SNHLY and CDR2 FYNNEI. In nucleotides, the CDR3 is TGTGCCAGCAGACAACAGGGTGGAGAGACCCAGTACTTC. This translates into CASRQQGGETQYF. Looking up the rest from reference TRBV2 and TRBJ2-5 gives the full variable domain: EPEVTQTPSHQVTQMGQEVILRCVPISNHLYFYWYRQILGQKVEFLVSFYNNEISEKSEIFDDQFSVERPDGSNFTLKIRSTKLEDSAMYFCASRQQGGETQYFGPGTRLLVL.

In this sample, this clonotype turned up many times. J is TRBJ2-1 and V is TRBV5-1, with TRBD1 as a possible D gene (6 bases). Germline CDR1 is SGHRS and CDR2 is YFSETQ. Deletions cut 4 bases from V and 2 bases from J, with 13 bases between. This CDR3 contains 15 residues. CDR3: CASSPGQPAYNEQFF. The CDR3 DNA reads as TGCGCCAGCAGCCCCGGACAGCCTGCCTACAATGAGCAGTTCTTC. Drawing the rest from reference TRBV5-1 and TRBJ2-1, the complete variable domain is KAGVTQTPRYLIKTRGQQVTLSCSPISGHRSVSWYQQTPGQGLQFLFEYFSETQRNKGNFPGRFSGRQFSNSRSEMNVSTLELGDSALYLCASSPGQPAYNEQFFGPGTRLTVL.

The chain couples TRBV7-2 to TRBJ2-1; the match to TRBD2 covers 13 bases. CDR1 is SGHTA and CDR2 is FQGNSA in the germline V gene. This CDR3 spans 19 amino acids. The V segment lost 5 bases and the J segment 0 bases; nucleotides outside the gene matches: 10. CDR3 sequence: CASSTWTSGGSSSYNEQFF. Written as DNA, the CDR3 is TGTGCCAGCAGCACCTGGACTAGCGGGGGTAGCAGCTCCTACAATGAGCAGTTCTTC.

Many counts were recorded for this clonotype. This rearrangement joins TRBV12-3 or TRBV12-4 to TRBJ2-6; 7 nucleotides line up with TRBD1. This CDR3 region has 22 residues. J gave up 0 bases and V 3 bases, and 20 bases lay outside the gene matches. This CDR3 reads CASSFPLRNPGQASSGANVLTF. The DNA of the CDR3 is TGTGCCAGCAGTTTCCCACTCCGTAACCCCGGACAGGCCTCCTCTGGGGCCAACGTCCTGACTTTC.

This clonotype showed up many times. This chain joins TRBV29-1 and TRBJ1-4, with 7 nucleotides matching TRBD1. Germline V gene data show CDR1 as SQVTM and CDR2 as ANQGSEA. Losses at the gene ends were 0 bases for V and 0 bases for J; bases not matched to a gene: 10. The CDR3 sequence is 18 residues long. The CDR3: CSVEDIRDRESTNEKLFF. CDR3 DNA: TGCAGCGTTGAAGATATAAGAGACAGGGAATCAACTAATGAAAAACTGTTTTTT.

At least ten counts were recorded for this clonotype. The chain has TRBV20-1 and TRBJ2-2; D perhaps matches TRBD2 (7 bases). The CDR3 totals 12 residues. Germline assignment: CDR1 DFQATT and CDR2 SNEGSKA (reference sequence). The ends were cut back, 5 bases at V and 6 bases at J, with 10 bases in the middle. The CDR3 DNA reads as TGCAGTGCTCAGGGGAGGGCCGGGGAGCTGTTTTTT. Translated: CSAQGRAGELFF.

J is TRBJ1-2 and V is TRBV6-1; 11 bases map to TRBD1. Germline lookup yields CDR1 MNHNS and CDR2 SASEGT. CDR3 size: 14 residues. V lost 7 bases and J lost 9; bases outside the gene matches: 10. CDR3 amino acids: CASTRGQGDFSYTF. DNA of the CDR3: TGTGCCAGCACTAGGGGACAGGGGGACTTCAGCTACACCTTC.

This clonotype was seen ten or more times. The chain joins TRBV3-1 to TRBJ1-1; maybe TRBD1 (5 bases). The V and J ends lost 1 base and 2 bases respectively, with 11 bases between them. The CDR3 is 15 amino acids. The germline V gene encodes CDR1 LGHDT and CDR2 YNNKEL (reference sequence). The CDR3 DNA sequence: TGTGCCAGCAGCCAAGGAAAGGGACCTAACACTGAAGCTTTCTTT. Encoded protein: CASSQGKGPNTEAFF.

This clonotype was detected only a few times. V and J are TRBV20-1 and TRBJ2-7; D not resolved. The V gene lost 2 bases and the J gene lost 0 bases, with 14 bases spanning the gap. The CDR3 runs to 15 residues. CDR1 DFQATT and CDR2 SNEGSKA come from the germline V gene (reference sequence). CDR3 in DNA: TGCAGTGCTAGATCTGTCACGGCGAGCTCCTACGAGCAGTACTTC. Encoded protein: CSARSVTASSYEQYF.

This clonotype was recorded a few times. The CDR3 reads CASSLGGAPGPSGNEQFF. The CDR3 coding sequence is TGTGCCAGCAGTTTAGGGGGTGCCCCGGGACCCTCGGGAAATGAGCAGTTCTTC. V usage is TRBV12-3 or TRBV12-4 and J usage is TRBJ2-1, with D perhaps matching TRBD1 or TRBD2 (5 bases each). V shed 1 base and J shed 7 bases, with 23 bases lying between them. CDR3 length: 18 amino acids.

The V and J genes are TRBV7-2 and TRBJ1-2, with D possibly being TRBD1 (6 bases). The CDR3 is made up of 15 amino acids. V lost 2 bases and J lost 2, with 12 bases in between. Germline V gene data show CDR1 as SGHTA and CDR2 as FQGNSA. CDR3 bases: TGTGCCAGCAGCTTATTATGGCAGGGGAACTATGGCTACACCTTC. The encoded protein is CASSLLWQGNYGYTF.

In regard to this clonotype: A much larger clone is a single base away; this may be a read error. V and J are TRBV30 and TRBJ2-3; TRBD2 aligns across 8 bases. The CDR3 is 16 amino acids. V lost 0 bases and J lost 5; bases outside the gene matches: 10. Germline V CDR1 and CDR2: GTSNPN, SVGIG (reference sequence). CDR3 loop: CAWSVAPSGSKDTQYF. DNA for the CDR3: TGTGCCTGGAGTGTAGCCCCTAGCGGGTCCAAAGATACGCAGTATTTT.

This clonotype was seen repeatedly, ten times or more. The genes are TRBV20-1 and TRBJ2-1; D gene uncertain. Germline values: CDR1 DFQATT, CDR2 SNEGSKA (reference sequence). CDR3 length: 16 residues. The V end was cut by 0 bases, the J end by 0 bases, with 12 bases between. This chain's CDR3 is CSARDLWEVSYNEQFF. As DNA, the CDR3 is TGCAGTGCTAGAGATCTGTGGGAAGTCTCCTACAATGAGCAGTTCTTC.

CDR3: CASSLTSRQLLTDTQYF. The CDR3 region has the DNA TGTGCCAGCAGCCTCACGTCAAGACAGCTCCTAACAGATACGCAGTATTTT. The chain couples TRBV7-9 to TRBJ2-3, with D possibly being TRBD1 (5 bases). The CDR3 has 17 residues. V shed 5 bases and J shed 3 bases, with 21 bases lying between them. CDR1 is SEHNR, CDR2 FQNEAQ, per germline (reference sequence).

CDR3 region: CASSYVERRHEQYF. As DNA, the CDR3 is TGTGCCAGCAGTTACGTGGAGCGGCGGCACGAGCAGTACTTC. V is TRBV6-6 and J is TRBJ2-7; maybe TRBD2 (5 bases). The V gene's germline CDR1 is MNHNY and CDR2 SVGAGI (reference sequence). The CDR3 sequence is 14 residues long. Between the trimmed V and J ends, which lost 2 bases and 5 bases, there was a span of 13 bases.

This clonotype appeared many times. CDR3 in DNA: TGTGCCAGCAGCAAGGGACTAGCGGACAATGAGCAGTTCTTC. The encoded protein is CASSKGLADNEQFF. The chain carries TRBV7-2 and TRBJ2-1; 11 nucleotides agree with TRBD2. CDR1 is SGHTA, CDR2 FQGNSA, per germline. Trimming cost V 5 bases and J 5 bases; bases outside gene matches: 2. This CDR3 region has 14 residues. The variable domain in full, with the rest retrieved from reference TRBV7-2 and TRBJ2-1, is GAGVSQSPSNKVTEKGKDVELRCDPISGHTALYWYRQSLGQGLEFLIYFQGNSAPDKSGLPSDRFSAERTGGSVSTLTIQRTQQEDSAVYLCASSKGLADNEQFFGPGTRLTVL.

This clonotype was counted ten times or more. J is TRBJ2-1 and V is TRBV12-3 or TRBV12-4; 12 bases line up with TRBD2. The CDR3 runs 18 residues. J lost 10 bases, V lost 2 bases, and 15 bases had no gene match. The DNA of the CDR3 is TGTGCCAGCAGTTTAAGACTAGCGGGAGTCCTGCGTGAAGAGGAGCAGTTCTTC. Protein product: CASSLRLAGVLREEEQFF.

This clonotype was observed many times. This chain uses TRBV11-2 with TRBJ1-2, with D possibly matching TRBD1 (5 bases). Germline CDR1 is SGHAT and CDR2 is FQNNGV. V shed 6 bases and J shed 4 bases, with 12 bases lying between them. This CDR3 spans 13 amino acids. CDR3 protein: CASSPLGVYGYTF. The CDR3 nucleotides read TGTGCCAGCAGTCCACTAGGGGTCTATGGCTACACCTTC.